The rows below give T cell receptor beta chains drawn from one sample of a study of blood T cell repertoires in COVID-19. Repertoires were generated with immunoSEQ multiplex PCR, while TCRdb's copy carries only in-frame clones and drops some. The table shows over 150,000 clones, with roughly 84% occurring only once. Sequenced input: peripheral blood. All receptors come from a young man with active or convalescent COVID-19. The CDR3 runs from the conserved cysteine through the conserved F or W. A D gene is named only where the DNA matches it firmly. Expanded clones get a size class; other rows say once, few or many, or leave the size out.

-	TRBV19	TRBJ1-4	17	-	TGTGCCAGTAGCACTCCTAAACTGGGAGTCACTAATGAAAAACTGTTTTTT	CASSTPKLGVTNEKLFF
TRBD2	TRBV4-3	TRBJ2-3	15	-	TGCGCCAGCAGCCAACTAGCGGGGCCGGGAGATACGCAGTATTTT	CASSQLAGPGDTQYF
-	TRBV18	TRBJ2-7	15	-	TGTGCCAGCTCACCGGACCGGGCGGGGACCTACGAGCAGTACTTC	CASSPDRAGTYEQYF
TRBD1	TRBV5-4	TRBJ2-7	15	-	TGTGCCAGCAGCTCTGACAGGGGACGAGTCTACGAGCAGTACTTC	CASSSDRGRVYEQYF
TRBD2	TRBV29-1	TRBJ2-2	16	-	TGCAGCGTGTCCCTTTGGGGGAGGGTCGACACCGGGGAGCTGTTTTTT	CSVSLWGRVDTGELFF
TRBD1	TRBV2	TRBJ1-2	14	-	TGTGCCAGCGGTACCGGGACAGGGCCCTATGGCTACACCTTC	CASGTGTGPYGYTF
TRBD1	TRBV7-7	TRBJ2-5	16	once	TGTGCTAGCAGCTTAGCGTTGGCAGGGGGACAAGAGACCCAGTACTTC	CASSLALAGGQETQYF
TRBD1	TRBV5-1	TRBJ2-3	16	-	TGCGCCAGCAGCTTGGAAGGGCGACAGGGGGCAGATACGCAGTATTTT	CASSLEGRQGADTQYF
-	TRBV29-1	TRBJ2-7	12	-	TGCAGCGCCACAGAGAGCTCCTACGAGCAGTACTTC	CSATESSYEQYF
-	TRBV4-1	TRBJ1-1	15	-	TGCGCCAGCAGCCAATTACCGGGACAAGTAACTGAAGCTTTCTTT	CASSQLPGQVTEAFF
-	TRBV12-3/TRBV12-4	TRBJ1-5	12	-	TGTGCCAGCAGTGCTAACAATCAGCCCCAGCATTTT	CASSANNQPQHF
-	TRBV12-3/TRBV12-4	TRBJ2-1	13	-	TGTGCCAGCAGAAGGGGATCCTACAATGAGCAGTTCTTC	CASRRGSYNEQFF
TRBD2	TRBV4-2	TRBJ2-7	15	-	TGTGCCAGCAGCCAAGATCTAGCGGGGGGCTACGAGCAGTACTTC	CASSQDLAGGYEQYF
-	TRBV2	TRBJ1-2	15	-	TGTGCCAGCAGTCTATTACGGCGCCGGGAGGGTGGCTACACCTTC	CASSLLRRREGGYTF
TRBD1	TRBV19	TRBJ1-5	14	-	TGTGCCAGTAGTGAAACAGGGGAAAATCAGCCCCAGCATTTT	CASSETGENQPQHF
-	TRBV6-6	TRBJ1-3	12	-	TGTGCCAGCAGTTCCCTTGGAAACACCATATATTTT	CASSSLGNTIYF
TRBD1	TRBV27	TRBJ2-3	14	-	TGTGCCAGCAGTTTATCGGGCGGACAGGGAGAGCAGTATTTT	CASSLSGGQGEQYF
-	TRBV10-3	TRBJ2-3	13	-	TGTGCCATCAGTGAACTTAGCACAGATACGCAGTATTTT	CAISELSTDTQYF
-	TRBV2	TRBJ2-7	13	few	TGTGCCAGCAAGGGGCAGGTGAGGTACGAGCAGTACTTC	CASKGQVRYEQYF
-	TRBV5-1	TRBJ1-1	17	-	TGCGCCAGCAGCTTGGTTTTCCGACAATCTAAGAACACTGAAGCTTTCTTT	CASSLVFRQSKNTEAFF
-	TRBV2	TRBJ1-5	15	many	TGTGCCAGCAGTGAAGCGCGGGGGGCCGGTCAGCCCCAGCATTTT	CASSEARGAGQPQHF